This T cell receptor (beta chain) was sequenced in a study of blood T cell repertoires in COVID-19. Turning to the study itself: From the United States, Italy and Spain came samples of acute and convalescent COVID-19. PBMCs, B-cell-depleted T cells, or T cells were the source of the cDNA or gDNA that made up the material.

In the original analysis: The assay estimated nucleated cells by amplifying reference gene primers. The table came from immunoSEQ multiplex PCR; TCRdb's copy has only in-frame clones and leaves some out. That table supplies the V and J calls and clone size; D and trimming were determined from the DNA. The sample contains about 180,000 clones, approximately 85% of which appear only once. The CDR3 loop spans 14 amino acids. The germline V gene encodes CDR1 MGHRA and CDR2 YSYEKL. Trimming left V 1 base short and J 8 bases short, with 14 bases between. This clone was seen a few times. The J gene is TRBJ1-1, the V gene TRBV4-1; no reliable D call. This sequence originates from a woman aged 80 or over with acute or convalescent COVID-19. Sequenced material: peripheral blood. The CDR3 region is CASSQASEGGEAFF. The CDR3 bases are TGCGCCAGCAGCCAAGCTAGTGAAGGAGGGGAAGCTTTCTTT.